One sample yielded the 2 T cell receptor beta chains listed below, sequenced in a study of identical twins. One entry per CDR3 protein, called by TCRdb with MiXCR from the 5' RACE reads. The table lists around 480,000 distinct CDR3 sequences, around 15% of them singletons. The same data also contributed to another study, on yellow fever vaccine responses in identical twins.

What was sequenced was CD4+ T cells sorted from blood. The receptors shown here come from a woman between 18 and 29 years old in good health.

This clonotype was counted a few times. The V and J genes are TRBV5-1 and TRBJ2-1; D possibly uses TRBD1 or TRBD2 (6 bases each). With 0 bases removed from V and 4 bases from J, the gap between germline ends came to 17 bases. CDR1 SGHRS and CDR2 YFSETQ come from the germline V gene. The CDR3 is 17 amino acids. CDR3 in DNA: TGCGCCAGCAGCTTGGGGGACTGGGACATTAGTTACAATGAGCAGTTCTTC. Translation: CASSLGDWDISYNEQFF.

The chain has TRBV28 and TRBJ2-7, with 7 bases fitting TRBD1. CDR1 is MDHEN and CDR2 is SYDVKM in the germline V gene. The CDR3 spans 14 residues. The ends lost 6 bases at V and 0 bases at J; junction bases unmatched: 5. The CDR3 DNA sequence: TGTGCCAGCAGGGGACAGAGCCTCTCCTACGAGCAGTACTTC. Translating it yields CASRGQSLSYEQYF. Full variable domain (outside the CDR3, taken from reference TRBV28 and TRBJ2-7): DVKVTQSSRYLVKRTGEKVFLECVQDMDHENMFWYRQDPGLGLRLIYFSYDVKMKEKGDIPEGYSVSREKKERFSLILESASTNQTSMYLCASRGQSLSYEQYFGPGTRLTVT.